These 28 T cell receptor beta chains originate from one sample sequenced in a study of T cell repertoires in ileal Crohn's disease. Produced via immunoSEQ multiplex PCR; TCRdb's table is partial and in-frame only. The data hold about 5,500 clones, with 80% observed a single time. Sequenced material: ileal tissue. These receptors were collected from an adult with Crohn's disease.

V and J are TRBV18 and TRBJ2-3; D not resolved. Trimming shortened V by 4 bases and J by 6 bases, and 14 bases separated the two germline ends. The CDR3 extends over 14 amino acids. CDR1 and CDR2 from the germline V gene are KGHSH and LQKENI. CDR3 in amino acids: CASSLRNTQDTQYF. As DNA, the CDR3 is TGTGCCAGCTCACTAAGAAATACCCAGGATACGCAGTATTTT.

The chain couples TRBV19 to TRBJ1-2, with D unresolved. Trimming removed 5 bases from V and 6 bases from J, with 13 bases in between. CDR1 is LNHDA and CDR2 is SQIVND in the germline V gene (reference sequence). The CDR3 is 13 amino acids. The CDR3 DNA reads as TGTGCCAGTAGTCTTCGGTCCGCGGATGGCTACACCTTC. It codes for CASSLRSADGYTF.

V gene TRBV10-3 combines with J gene TRBJ2-1; 7 bases map to TRBD1. The CDR3 runs 13 residues. Germline assignment: CDR1 ENHRY and CDR2 SYGVKD. J lost 14 bases, V lost 2 bases, and 9 bases had no gene match. DNA for the CDR3: TGTGCCATCAGTGAGGGGACAGCCTCCTCGAAGTTCTTC. Translating it yields CAISEGTASSKFF.

Note on this clone: The same CDR3 can be traced to other DNA sequences in this sample. The chain has TRBV2 and TRBJ1-1, with TRBD1 identical over 8 bases. The CDR3 covers 11 residues. The V and J ends lost 5 bases and 8 bases, in that order; junction bases with no gene match: 1. Germline V lookup: CDR1 SNHLY, CDR2 FYNNEI. The DNA for the CDR3 is TGTGCCAGCAGTAGGACAGGGGAAGCTTTCTTT. Translating gives CASSRTGEAFF. The whole variable domain, filled in from reference TRBV2 and TRBJ1-1, reads EPEVTQTPSHQVTQMGQEVILRCVPISNHLYFYWYRQILGQKVEFLVSFYNNEISEKSEIFDDQFSVERPDGSNFTLKIRSTKLEDSAMYFCASSRTGEAFFGQGTRLTVV.

The gene calls are TRBV7-8 and TRBJ1-1; TRBD1 matches at 9 bases. CDR3 length: 13 residues. The V segment lost 5 bases and the J segment 11 bases; nucleotides outside the gene matches: 9. Germline V gene sequence: CDR1 SGHVS, CDR2 FQNEAQ. In DNA, the CDR3 is TGTGCCAGCAGCCAAAGGACAGGGGTGGAGGCTTTCTTT. Its translation is CASSQRTGVEAFF.

This clone was seen more than once but under ten times. J is TRBJ2-7 and V is TRBV11-2; 12 bases match TRBD1. From germline, CDR1 is SGHAT and CDR2 FQNNGV. V lost 5 bases to trimming and J lost 2 bases; unmatched junction nucleotides: 4. The CDR3 is 15 residues long. The CDR3 nucleotides read TGTGCCAGCAGCATCGGGACAGGGGGCCCCTACGAGCAGTACTTC. It specifies CASSIGTGGPYEQYF.

The chain joins TRBV29-1 to TRBJ2-7; 10 nucleotides agree with TRBD2. This CDR3 comprises 14 residues. Looked up from germline, CDR1 is SQVTM and CDR2 is ANQGSEA. V dropped 4 bases and J dropped 1; count of bases not matched to a gene: 4. The DNA of the CDR3 is TGCAGCGTTGCCACTAGCGGGGATTCCTACGAGCAGTACTTC. It specifies CSVATSGDSYEQYF.

V gene TRBV11-2 combines with J gene TRBJ2-2; no reliable D call. V was clipped by 4 bases and J by 5 bases, with 11 bases between them. This CDR3 is 14 amino acids long. From germline, CDR1 is SGHAT and CDR2 FQNNGV. The CDR3 DNA follows: TGTGCCAGCAGCTCCGATAGCCTTACCGGGGAGCTGTTTTTT. It specifies CASSSDSLTGELFF.

V is TRBV7-6 and J is TRBJ2-5; 12 nucleotides align to TRBD2. The CDR3 contains 18 residues. With V trimmed by 0 bases and J by 0 bases, 5 bases remained unmatched. In germline, CDR1 is SGHVS, CDR2 FNYEAQ. The CDR3, as DNA: TGTGCCAGCAGCTTAGCGGTCCGACTAGCGGGGGACCAAGAGACCCAGTACTTC. Protein product: CASSLAVRLAGDQETQYF.

The chain's CDR3 is CASSLQGRAHTDTQYF. The DNA for the CDR3 is TGTGCCAGCAGCTTGCAGGGCAGGGCCCACACAGATACGCAGTATTTT. The chain carries TRBV5-4 and TRBJ2-3; D might be TRBD1 (5 bases). The length of the CDR3 is 16 residues. In germline, CDR1 is SGHNT, CDR2 YYREEE (reference sequence). Trimming took 1 base from V and 2 from J, leaving 14 bases between them.

The chain links TRBV4-2 to TRBJ2-5, with TRBD1 as a possible D gene (5 bases). The CDR3 has 15 amino acids. V was shortened by 1 base and J by 5 bases, with 14 bases between the two germline ends. Germline V gives CDR1 LGHNA, CDR2 YNFKEQ. The CDR3 sequence: CASSQGAGLVETQYF. As DNA, the CDR3 is TGTGCCAGCAGCCAAGGGGCAGGGTTGGTGGAGACCCAGTACTTC.

This clone was seen a few times. In DNA, the CDR3 is TGTGCCAGCAGCCCCGCCGGACAGAGTTACGAGCAGTACTTC. This encodes CASSPAGQSYEQYF. V is TRBV11-2 and J is TRBJ2-7, with TRBD1 as a possible D gene (6 bases). V was pared by 5 bases and J by 4 bases, with 15 bases between. The CDR3 covers 14 residues. The germline gives CDR1 SGHAT, CDR2 FQNNGV. Together with reference TRBV11-2 and TRBJ2-7, the CDR3 gives the full variable domain: EAGVAQSPRYKIIEKRQSVAFWCNPISGHATLYWYQQILGQGPKLLIQFQNNGVVDDSQLPKDRFSAERLKGVDSTLKIQPAKLEDSAVYLCASSPAGQSYEQYFGPGTRLTVT.

V usage is TRBV10-3 and J usage is TRBJ1-2, with a possible D match to TRBD1 (5 bases). The length of the CDR3 is 13 residues. Trimming took 0 bases from V and 6 from J, leaving 8 bases between them. Germline assignment: CDR1 ENHRY and CDR2 SYGVKD. The CDR3 DNA is TGTGCCATCAGTGAGTCGCCACAGGATGGCTACACCTTC. It encodes CAISESPQDGYTF.

The chain has TRBV27 and TRBJ2-7; D not certain. Germline V gene lookup returns CDR1 MNHEY and CDR2 SMNVEV (reference sequence). V lost 0 bases to trimming and J lost 1 base, with 13 bases between them. This CDR3 region has 16 residues. CDR3 coding DNA: TGTGCCAGCAGTTTATCCTCCCGGTATCTTTCCTACGAGCAGTACTTC. This codes for CASSLSSRYLSYEQYF.

V usage is TRBV4-2 and J usage is TRBJ2-7; possible D gene TRBD1, 6 bases. CDR1 LGHNA and CDR2 YNFKEQ come from the germline V gene. V lost 0 bases and J lost 3, with 15 bases in between. CDR3 size: 16 residues. The CDR3 reads CASSQELAQGSYEQYF. In nucleotides, the CDR3 is TGTGCCAGCAGCCAAGAACTCGCACAGGGTAGCTACGAGCAGTACTTC.

CDR3 DNA sequence: TGTGCCAGCAGCCCCTCAGGGGCCGTTAAACAGTATTTT. Amino acid sequence: CASSPSGAVKQYF. The V gene is TRBV28, the J gene TRBJ2-3, with D possibly TRBD1 on 6 matching bases. Germline V gene data show CDR1 as MDHEN and CDR2 as SYDVKM. The germline V and J ends were trimmed by 6 bases and 12 bases, with 19 bases remaining between them. This CDR3 is built from 13 residues.

J is TRBJ2-4 and V is TRBV6-1, with a tentative D call TRBD1 (5 bases). Germline V lookup: CDR1 MNHNS, CDR2 SASEGT. The length of the CDR3 is 15 residues. Trimming left V 1 base short and J 6 bases short, with 13 bases between. The DNA of the CDR3 is TGTGCCAGCAGTGAAGGCAGGGATGTCAGAAACATTCAGTACTTC. Residues: CASSEGRDVRNIQYF.

The rearrangement links TRBV7-6 to TRBJ2-3; D is unresolved. The V and J ends lost 6 bases and 5 bases respectively, with 15 bases between them. There are 14 residues in the CDR3. In germline, CDR1 is SGHVS, CDR2 FNYEAQ. As DNA, the CDR3 is TGTGCCAGCAGTTCCCGGTCGACTGGAGATACGCAGTATTTT. Protein product: CASSSRSTGDTQYF.

The CDR3 sequence is CASSDKDRAGSDEQYF. CDR3 coding DNA: TGCGCCAGCAGCGATAAGGACAGGGCAGGTTCCGACGAGCAGTACTTC. The chain is built from TRBV5-1 and TRBJ2-7; 8 bases agree with TRBD1. Looked up from germline, CDR1 is SGHRS and CDR2 is YFSETQ. The CDR3 is 16 amino acids. V dropped 4 bases and J dropped 5; count of bases not matched to a gene: 14.

The chain uses TRBV5-5 and TRBJ2-2; 7 positions match TRBD1. CDR1 is SGHKS, CDR2 YYEKEE, per germline (reference sequence). Unmatched junction bases numbered 9, after V lost 4 bases and J lost 3 bases. The CDR3 length is 16 residues. CDR3 residues: CASSPGQRRDTGELFF. The DNA for the CDR3 is TGTGCCAGCAGCCCGGGACAGCGGCGGGACACCGGGGAGCTGTTTTTT.

CDR3 in DNA: TGCGCCAGCAGCCGCATAAGAGGGGGAGCGAACACTGAAGCTTTCTTT. It is translated as CASSRIRGGANTEAFF. This chain joins TRBV4-3 and TRBJ1-1; D may be TRBD1 (6 bases). V gave up 4 bases and J gave up 1 base, with 16 bases separating them. Germline lookup yields CDR1 LGHNA and CDR2 YSLEER. The CDR3 runs to 16 residues.

The genes are TRBV4-2 and TRBJ2-1; 11 positions match TRBD2. J was trimmed by 3 bases and V by 3 bases; bases with no gene match: 4. This CDR3 is built from 16 residues. The germline V gene encodes CDR1 LGHNA and CDR2 YNFKEQ. The CDR3 loop is CASSHDLAGGYNEQFF. The DNA of the CDR3 is TGTGCCAGCAGCCACGATCTAGCGGGGGGCTACAATGAGCAGTTCTTC.

The CDR3 spells CASSQESTSGGLEQYF. As DNA, the CDR3 is TGTGCCAGCAGCCAAGAGTCGACTAGCGGGGGACTCGAGCAGTACTTC. The V gene is TRBV4-2, the J gene TRBJ2-7; 12 bases are a match to TRBD2. Germline-derived CDR1 and CDR2 are LGHNA and YNFKEQ. The CDR3 is made up of 16 amino acids. Trimming cost V 0 bases and J 6 bases; bases outside gene matches: 6.

The V gene is TRBV6-1, the J gene TRBJ2-5; 7 nucleotides agree with TRBD2. Germline V CDR1 and CDR2: MNHNS, SASEGT. The CDR3 runs to 15 residues. With V trimmed by 6 bases and J by 5 bases, 12 bases remained unmatched. CDR3 sequence: CASRRGRRTEETQYF. In DNA, the CDR3 is TGTGCCAGCAGGCGGGGGAGGAGAACGGAGGAGACCCAGTACTTC.

This chain uses TRBV9 with TRBJ2-5; 11 nucleotides align to TRBD2. The junction had 2 bases not matched to a gene; V was cut back by 4 bases and J by 3 bases. Germline loops: CDR1 SGDLS, CDR2 YYNGEE. The CDR3 extends over 14 amino acids. In DNA form, the CDR3 reads TGTGCCAGCAGCAAGGGACTAGCGGAAGAGACCCAGTACTTC. Translation gives CASSKGLAEETQYF.

For this clone: The same CDR3 also results from other DNA sequences found in this sample. The chain uses TRBV10-1 and TRBJ1-1; the D is unclear. The CDR3 is 14 amino acids. Looked up from germline, CDR1 is WNHNN and CDR2 is SYGVQD (reference sequence). Trimming cost V 3 bases and J 4 bases, with 12 bases left between them. CDR3 residues: CASSESGGITEAFF. In DNA form, the CDR3 reads TGCGCCAGCAGTGAATCAGGAGGCATCACTGAAGCTTTCTTT.

The rearrangement uses TRBV28 and TRBJ2-2; no reliable D call. The CDR3 runs to 13 residues. Germline V CDR1 and CDR2: MDHEN, SYDVKM. V was pared by 8 bases and J by 0 bases, with 7 bases between. CDR3: CASYTANTGELFF. CDR3 DNA: TGTGCCAGCTATACTGCGAACACCGGGGAGCTGTTTTTT.

V is TRBV5-4 and J is TRBJ2-7, with D maybe TRBD1 (7 bases). Germline V gives CDR1 SGHNT, CDR2 YYREEE (reference sequence). Trimming stripped 4 bases from V and 0 bases from J, with 14 bases between. There are 15 residues in the CDR3. CDR3 amino acids: CASSGGTVSSYEQYF. CDR3 bases: TGTGCCAGCAGCGGCGGGACAGTAAGCTCCTACGAGCAGTACTTC.